The entry that follows covers one T cell receptor beta chain sequence. This entry comes from a study of cytomegalovirus exposure and HLA in healthy donors. It was with 60 Vbeta and 13 Jbeta primers that the PCR ran. Sequenced by immunoSEQ multiplex PCR; TCRdb stores in-frame clones only, minus some. The table shows about 190,000 clones, with 77% occurring only once. Germline-derived CDR1 and CDR2 are SNHLY and FYNNEI. The V and J ends lost 8 bases and 0 bases respectively, with 8 bases between them. The CDR3 has 14 residues. V gene TRBV2 combines with J gene TRBJ2-6, with D tentatively TRBD2 (6 bases). The origin of this receptor is a woman in her thirties in good health and CMV-seropositive. The material sequenced was PBMCs. The CDR3 DNA follows: TGTGCCAGCGGGGGGAACTCTGGGGCCAACGTCCTGACTTTC. This gives the protein CASGGNSGANVLTF.